Each of the 4 T cell receptor beta chains below was sequenced from the same sample in a study of T cells in women clearing cervical HPV infection (dated by TCRdb to the late 2010s). Library construction relied on the immunoSEQ multiplex PCR assay. As stored in TCRdb, this immuneACCESS dataset retains in-frame rearrangements with V and J assigned. A fraction of the clones does not appear; measured against another copy, unresolved V genes explain less than half of the discrepancy, and the remainder lacks a known reason. The table for this sample lists 25,000 to 40,000 clones. About 4.4% of the sample goes to the ten largest clones. The material sequenced was blood buffy coat. All receptors derive from a woman between 18 and 70 years old with a cervical HPV16 infection that either progressed to CIN3+ or cleared (not recorded which).

About this clone itself: The read ends 3 residues before the CDR3 terminus; that terminus is restored from the germline J gene. This chain uses TRBV29-1 with TRBJ2-1; 10 bases map to TRBD2. After removal of 8 bases from V and 2 bases from J, the junction contained 6 bases not matched to a gene. Germline-derived CDR1 and CDR2 are SQVTM and ANQGSEA. The CDR3 runs to 14 residues. CDR3 DNA (partial): TGCAGCACCCTCCTAGCGGGGGCCTACAATGAG. Protein product: CSTLLAGAYNE. The complete CDR3 reads CSTLLAGAYNEQFF.

CDR3 region: CASSLSGANEKLFF. The sequenced CDR3 bases are TGTGCCAGCAGCTTGTCAGGGGCTAATGAAAAG. The chain uses TRBV5-6 and TRBJ2-2; D is perhaps TRBD1 (6 bases). With the read ending 3 residues before the CDR3 end, the germline J gene is used to fill in that end. Germline loops: CDR1 SGHDT, CDR2 YYEEEE. The CDR3 totals 14 residues.

Concerning this clone: Sequencing ends 3 residues short of the CDR3 end; the germline J gene provides the rest. The rearrangement uses TRBV5-4 and TRBJ2-3; perhaps TRBD1 as D (6 bases). Trimming removed 4 bases from V and 0 bases from J, with 12 bases in between. CDR1 and CDR2 (germline): SGHNT, YYREEE (reference sequence). There are 15 residues in the CDR3. The CDR3 DNA, read in part, is TGTGCCAGCAGCCCCCCAGGGGCCAGCACAGATACG. This gives the protein CASSPPGASTDT. The CDR3 in its entirety is CASSPPGASTDTQYF.

Comment on this clone: The missing CDR3 end, 3 residues past where the read stops, is filled in from the germline J gene. The rearrangement joins TRBV12-3 or TRBV12-4 to TRBJ2-7; D possibly corresponds to TRBD1 (6 bases). Trimming removed 6 bases at V and 2 bases at J, with 11 bases between. The CDR3 runs to 13 residues. The CDR3 protein is CASSRDITYEQYF. Partial CDR3 DNA: TGTGCCAGCAGCCGGGACATTACCTACGAG.